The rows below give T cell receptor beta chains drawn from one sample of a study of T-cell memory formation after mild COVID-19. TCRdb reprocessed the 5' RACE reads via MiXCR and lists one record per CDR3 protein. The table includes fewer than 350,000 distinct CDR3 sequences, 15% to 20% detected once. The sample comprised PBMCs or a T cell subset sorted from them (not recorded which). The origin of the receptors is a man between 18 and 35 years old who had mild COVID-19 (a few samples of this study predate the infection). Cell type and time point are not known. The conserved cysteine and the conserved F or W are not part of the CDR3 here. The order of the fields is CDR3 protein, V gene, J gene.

CDR3aa: ASSRVPTGGELF
v_gene: TRBV7-9
j_gene: TRBJ2-2

CDR3aa: SVAHGLAQETQY
v_gene: TRBV20-1
j_gene: TRBJ2-5

CDR3aa: SARDLTGLEPNYGYT
v_gene: TRBV20-1
j_gene: TRBJ1-2

CDR3aa: ASMRPGSYEQY
v_gene: TRBV6-1
j_gene: TRBJ2-7

CDR3aa: ATASGTGVTGELF
v_gene: TRBV24-1
j_gene: TRBJ2-2

CDR3aa: ASSQVQVSYNEQF
v_gene: TRBV3-1
j_gene: TRBJ2-1

CDR3aa: ASSQRSRGQGARGGTDTQY
v_gene: TRBV7-3
j_gene: TRBJ2-3

CDR3aa: ASSEGLGPQDTQY
v_gene: TRBV2
j_gene: TRBJ2-3

CDR3aa: ASSIGTSGGANEQF
v_gene: TRBV11-3
j_gene: TRBJ2-1

CDR3aa: ASSVAGGQETQY
v_gene: TRBV9
j_gene: TRBJ2-5

CDR3aa: ASSPLPDGQETQY
v_gene: TRBV6-5
j_gene: TRBJ2-5

CDR3aa: ASSAARWGTEAF
v_gene: TRBV10-1
j_gene: TRBJ1-1

CDR3aa: ASSPGLVSYNEQF
v_gene: TRBV7-7
j_gene: TRBJ2-1

CDR3aa: ASSLDSGGVLGQF
v_gene: TRBV5-1
j_gene: TRBJ2-1

CDR3aa: ASSLEGLIYNEQF
v_gene: TRBV5-1
j_gene: TRBJ2-1

CDR3aa: ASSEGQGRTGELF
v_gene: TRBV5-1
j_gene: TRBJ2-2

CDR3aa: ASSEGAGGDTQY
v_gene: TRBV6-4
j_gene: TRBJ2-3

CDR3aa: AISQGGYEQY
v_gene: TRBV10-3
j_gene: TRBJ2-7

CDR3aa: ASSWVNNQPQH
v_gene: TRBV7-2
j_gene: TRBJ1-5

CDR3aa: ASSRLAGVQETQY
v_gene: TRBV6-2/TRBV6-3
j_gene: TRBJ2-5

CDR3aa: SASRDPPYEQY
v_gene: TRBV20-1
j_gene: TRBJ2-7

CDR3aa: ASSSGVFRGGYT
v_gene: TRBV4-3
j_gene: TRBJ1-2

CDR3aa: SARASGASYNEQF
v_gene: TRBV20-1
j_gene: TRBJ2-1

CDR3aa: ASSPGTDNGYT
v_gene: TRBV7-3
j_gene: TRBJ1-2

CDR3aa: ASSKTGGGNTEAF
v_gene: TRBV5-6
j_gene: TRBJ1-1

CDR3aa: AISERTGGSPDTQY
v_gene: TRBV10-3
j_gene: TRBJ2-3

CDR3aa: ASSRPSENEKLF
v_gene: TRBV7-2
j_gene: TRBJ1-4

CDR3aa: ASSQGPGGRGTGELF
v_gene: TRBV4-3
j_gene: TRBJ2-2

CDR3aa: ASSFTSGSADTQY
v_gene: TRBV7-3
j_gene: TRBJ2-3

CDR3aa: ASASSGWALEGELF
v_gene: TRBV5-1
j_gene: TRBJ2-2

CDR3aa: ATSDSYAGETQY
v_gene: TRBV24-1
j_gene: TRBJ2-5

CDR3aa: ASSKDRVNTEAF
v_gene: TRBV21-1
j_gene: TRBJ1-1

CDR3aa: ASSLFEIGMNTEAF
v_gene: TRBV7-2
j_gene: TRBJ1-1

CDR3aa: SARDTKKTANYGYT
v_gene: TRBV20-1
j_gene: TRBJ1-2

CDR3aa: ASSREGYGYT
v_gene: TRBV7-2
j_gene: TRBJ1-2

CDR3aa: ATPRTEQGYT
v_gene: TRBV24-1
j_gene: TRBJ1-2

CDR3aa: ASSWVPMGDIQY
v_gene: TRBV2
j_gene: TRBJ2-4

CDR3aa: ASSGGTSGTEQF
v_gene: TRBV9
j_gene: TRBJ2-1

CDR3aa: ASSFEGQGGQEAF
v_gene: TRBV12-3/TRBV12-4
j_gene: TRBJ1-1

CDR3aa: ASSPIRGPDNEQF
v_gene: TRBV7-9
j_gene: TRBJ2-1

CDR3aa: ASSPRGSAGKNIQY
v_gene: TRBV18
j_gene: TRBJ2-4

CDR3aa: ASSSSGGLYRGTETQY
v_gene: TRBV27
j_gene: TRBJ2-5

CDR3aa: ASSSSSYNEQF
v_gene: TRBV6-2/TRBV6-3
j_gene: TRBJ2-1

CDR3aa: ASSPDRLIGETQY
v_gene: TRBV5-1
j_gene: TRBJ2-5

CDR3aa: ASSLGRGAQPQH
v_gene: TRBV5-6
j_gene: TRBJ1-5

CDR3aa: ASSQVTSGGSQQF
v_gene: TRBV4-3
j_gene: TRBJ2-1

CDR3aa: ASSSRGYGYT
v_gene: TRBV9
j_gene: TRBJ1-2

CDR3aa: ASLRQGAGEDTQY
v_gene: TRBV19
j_gene: TRBJ2-3

CDR3aa: ASSYSGLRSDQPQH
v_gene: TRBV6-6
j_gene: TRBJ1-5

CDR3aa: ASSLGGGIETQY
v_gene: TRBV7-2
j_gene: TRBJ2-5

CDR3aa: ASRPPSGWTDTQY
v_gene: TRBV2
j_gene: TRBJ2-3

CDR3aa: ASKEWGGRETQY
v_gene: TRBV28
j_gene: TRBJ2-5

CDR3aa: AGARGTPGDTEAF
v_gene: TRBV12-3/TRBV12-4
j_gene: TRBJ1-1

CDR3aa: ASSTQATGEQF
v_gene: TRBV7-9
j_gene: TRBJ2-1